This T cell receptor (beta chain) was sequenced for a study of T cells in Graves' hyperthyroidism and ophthalmopathy. Study context: Before any treatment, at initial diagnosis, peripheral blood was collected.

For Graves' hyperthyroidism to be stable, ophthalmopathy could not progress within 18 months. Using RNA transcripts as the source, TCR beta CDR3 regions were amplified. The study used the HTBI primer set for a first-round RT-PCR of the TCR CDR3. TCRdb itself ran the multiplex PCR reads through MiXCR, one entry per CDR3 protein. The data contain around 690,000 distinct CDR3 sequences, 15% to 20% of them seen just once; the ten biggest clones take up around a sixth. This clonotype has ten or more counts. Its antigen is not known. Study outcomes and limitations: Model predictions of ophthalmopathy came a median approximately 6.8 months before onset. Blood shared most expanded thyroid clonotypes above 0.001.

Sequenced input: blood. The receptor's source is a man between 50 and 59 years old with Graves' hyperthyroidism.

The DNA for the CDR3 is TGTGCCAGCAGTTCGGGGGGGTGGGGTAAGACCCAGTACTTC. Protein product: CASSSGGWGKTQYF. This chain joins TRBV28 and TRBJ2-5, with 8 bases aligning to TRBD2. Germline CDR1 is MDHEN and CDR2 is SYDVKM. The V and J ends lost 4 bases and 6 bases, in that order; junction bases with no gene match: 7. The CDR3 extends over 14 amino acids. The complete variable domain, with remaining parts taken from reference TRBV28 and TRBJ2-5, reads DVKVTQSSRYLVKRTGEKVFLECVQDMDHENMFWYRQDPGLGLRLIYFSYDVKMKEKGDIPEGYSVSREKKERFSLILESASTNQTSMYLCASSSGGWGKTQYFGPGTRLLVL.